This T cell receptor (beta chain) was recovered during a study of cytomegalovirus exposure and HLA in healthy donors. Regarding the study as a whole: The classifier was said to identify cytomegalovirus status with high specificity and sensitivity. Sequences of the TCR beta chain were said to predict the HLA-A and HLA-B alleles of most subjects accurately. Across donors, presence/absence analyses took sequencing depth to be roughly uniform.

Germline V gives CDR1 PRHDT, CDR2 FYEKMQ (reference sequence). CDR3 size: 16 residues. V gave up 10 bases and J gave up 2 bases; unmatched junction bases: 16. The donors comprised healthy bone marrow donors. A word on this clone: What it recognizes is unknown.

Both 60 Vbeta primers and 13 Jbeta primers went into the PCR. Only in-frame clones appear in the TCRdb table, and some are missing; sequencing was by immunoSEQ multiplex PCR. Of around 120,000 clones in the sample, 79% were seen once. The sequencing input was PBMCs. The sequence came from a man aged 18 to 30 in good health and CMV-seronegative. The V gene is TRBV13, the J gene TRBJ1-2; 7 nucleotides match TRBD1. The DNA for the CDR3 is TGTGCCACCCCGCGGGGACCGACAGGGAGCAACTATGGCTACACCTTC. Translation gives CATPRGPTGSNYGYTF. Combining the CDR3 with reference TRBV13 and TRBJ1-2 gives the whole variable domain AAGVIQSPRHLIKEKRETATLKCYPIPRHDTVYWYQQGPGQDPQFLISFYEKMQSDKGSIPDRFSAQQFSDYHSELNMSSLELGDSALYFCATPRGPTGSNYGYTFGSGTRLTVV.